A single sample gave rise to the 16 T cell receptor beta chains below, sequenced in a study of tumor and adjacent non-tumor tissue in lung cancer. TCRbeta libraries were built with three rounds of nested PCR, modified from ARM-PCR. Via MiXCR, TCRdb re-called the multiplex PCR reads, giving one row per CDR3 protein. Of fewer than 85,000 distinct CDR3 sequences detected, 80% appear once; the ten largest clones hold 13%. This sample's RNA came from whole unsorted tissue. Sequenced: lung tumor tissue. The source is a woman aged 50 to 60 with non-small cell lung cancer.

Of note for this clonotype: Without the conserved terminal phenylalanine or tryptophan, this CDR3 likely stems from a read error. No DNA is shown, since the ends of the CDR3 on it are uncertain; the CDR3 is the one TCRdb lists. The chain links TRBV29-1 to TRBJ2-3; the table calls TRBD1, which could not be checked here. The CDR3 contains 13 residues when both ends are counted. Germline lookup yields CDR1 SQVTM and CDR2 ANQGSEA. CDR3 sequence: CSVRAVDTDTHYL.

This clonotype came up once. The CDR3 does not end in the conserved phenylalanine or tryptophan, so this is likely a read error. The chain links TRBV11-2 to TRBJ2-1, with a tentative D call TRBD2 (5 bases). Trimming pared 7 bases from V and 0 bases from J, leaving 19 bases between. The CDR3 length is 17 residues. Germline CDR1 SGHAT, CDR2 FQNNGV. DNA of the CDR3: TGTGCCAGCACCCCAGATGGCGAGGGAAGCTCCTACAATGAGCAGTTCCTC. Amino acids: CASTPDGEGSSYNEQFL.

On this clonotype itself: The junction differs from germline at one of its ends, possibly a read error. The CDR3 nucleotides read TGCACCAGCAGCCGAGATTCCGCTAGCGGTTACAATGAGCAGTTCTTC. It translates to CTSSRDSASGYNEQFF. The chain is built from TRBV4-1 and TRBJ2-1; 7 bases line up with TRBD2. Germline CDR1 MGHRA, CDR2 YSYEKL. The CDR3 is made up of 16 amino acids.

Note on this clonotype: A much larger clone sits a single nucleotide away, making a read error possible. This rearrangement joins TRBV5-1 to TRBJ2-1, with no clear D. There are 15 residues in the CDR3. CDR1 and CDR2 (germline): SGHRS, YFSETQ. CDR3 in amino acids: CASNLVDPGVVRQFF. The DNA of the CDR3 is TGCGCCAGCAACTTGGTGGACCCCGGCGTAGTCCGGCAGTTCTTC.

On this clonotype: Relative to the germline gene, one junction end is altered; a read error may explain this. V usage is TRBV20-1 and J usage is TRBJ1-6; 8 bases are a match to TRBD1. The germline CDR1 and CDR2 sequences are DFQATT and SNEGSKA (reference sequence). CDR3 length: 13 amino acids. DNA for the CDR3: TGCAGTACTAGGAGACAGGGGAATTCACCCCTCCACTTT. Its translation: CSTRRQGNSPLHF.

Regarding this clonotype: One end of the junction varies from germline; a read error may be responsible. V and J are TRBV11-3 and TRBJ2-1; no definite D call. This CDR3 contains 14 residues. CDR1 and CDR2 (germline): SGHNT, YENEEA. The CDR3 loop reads CANSLAGAYNEQFF. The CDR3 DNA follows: TGTGCCAACAGCTTAGCAGGAGCCTATAATGAGCAGTTCTTC. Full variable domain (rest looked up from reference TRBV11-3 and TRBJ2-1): EAGVVQSPRYKIIEKKQPVAFWCNPISGHNTLYWYLQNLGQGPELLIRYENEEAVDDSQLPKDRFSAERLKGVDSTLKIQPAELGDSAVYLCANSLAGAYNEQFFGPGTRLTVL.

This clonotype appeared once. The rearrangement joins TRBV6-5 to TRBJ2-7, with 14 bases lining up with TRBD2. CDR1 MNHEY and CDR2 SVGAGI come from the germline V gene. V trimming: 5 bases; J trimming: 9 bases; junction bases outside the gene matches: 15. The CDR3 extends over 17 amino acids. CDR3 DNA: TGTGCCAGCAGTGCCGCTACAGGGACTAGCGGGAGTCGTTTGCAGTACTTC. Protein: CASSAATGTSGSRLQYF.

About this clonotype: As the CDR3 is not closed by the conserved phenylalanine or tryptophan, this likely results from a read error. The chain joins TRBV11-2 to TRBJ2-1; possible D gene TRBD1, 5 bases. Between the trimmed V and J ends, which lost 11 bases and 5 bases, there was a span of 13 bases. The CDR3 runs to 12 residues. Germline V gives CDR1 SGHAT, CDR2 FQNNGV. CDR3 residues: CADSLGDNEQFI. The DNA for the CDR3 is TGTGCCGACAGCTTAGGGGACAATGAGCAGTTCATC.

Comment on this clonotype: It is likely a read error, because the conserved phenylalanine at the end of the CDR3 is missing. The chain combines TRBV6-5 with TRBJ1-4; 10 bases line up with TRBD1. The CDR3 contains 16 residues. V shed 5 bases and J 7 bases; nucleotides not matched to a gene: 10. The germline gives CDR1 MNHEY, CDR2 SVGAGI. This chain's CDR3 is CASSLVGTGDLEKLFV. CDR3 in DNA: TGTGCCAGCAGTCTTGTCGGGACAGGGGATCTTGAAAAACTGTTTGTT.

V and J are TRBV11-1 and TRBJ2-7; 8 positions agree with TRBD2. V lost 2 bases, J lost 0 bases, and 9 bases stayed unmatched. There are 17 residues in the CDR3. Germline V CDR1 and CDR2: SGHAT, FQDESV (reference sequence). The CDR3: CASSLYIQRENSYEQYF. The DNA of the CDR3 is TGTGCCAGCAGCTTATATATTCAGCGGGAGAACTCCTACGAGCAGTACTTC. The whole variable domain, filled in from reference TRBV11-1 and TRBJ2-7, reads EAEVAQSPRYKITEKSQAVAFWCDPISGHATLYWYRQILGQGPELLVQFQDESVVDDSQLPKDRFSAERLKGVDSTLKIQPAELGDSAMYLCASSLYIQRENSYEQYFGPGTRLTVT.

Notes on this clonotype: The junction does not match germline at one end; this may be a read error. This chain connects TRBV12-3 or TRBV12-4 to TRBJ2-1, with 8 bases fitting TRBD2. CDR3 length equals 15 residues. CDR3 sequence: CASTYSSGRSNKQLF. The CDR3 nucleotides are TGTGCCAGCACCTACTCTAGCGGGCGCTCCAATAAGCAGCTCTTC.

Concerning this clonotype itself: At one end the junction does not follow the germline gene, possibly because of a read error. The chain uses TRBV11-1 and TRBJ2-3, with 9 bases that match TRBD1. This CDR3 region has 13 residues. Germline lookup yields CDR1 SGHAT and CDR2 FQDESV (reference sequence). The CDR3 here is CASIGTGMDTQLF. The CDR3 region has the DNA TGTGCCAGCATAGGGACAGGGATGGATACGCAGCTTTTT.

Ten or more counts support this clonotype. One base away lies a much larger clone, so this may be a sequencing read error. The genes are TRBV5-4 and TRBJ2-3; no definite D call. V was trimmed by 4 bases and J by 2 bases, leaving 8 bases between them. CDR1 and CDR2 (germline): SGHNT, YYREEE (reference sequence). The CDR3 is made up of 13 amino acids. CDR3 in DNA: TGTGCCAGCAGCGAAACTGACACAGATACGCAGTATTTT. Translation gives CASSETDTDTQYF.

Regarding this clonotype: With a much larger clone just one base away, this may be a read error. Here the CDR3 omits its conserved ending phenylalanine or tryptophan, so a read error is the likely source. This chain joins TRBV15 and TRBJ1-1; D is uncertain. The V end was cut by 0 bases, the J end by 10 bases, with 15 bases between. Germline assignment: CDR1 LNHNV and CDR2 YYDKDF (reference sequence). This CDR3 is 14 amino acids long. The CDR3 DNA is TGTGCCACCAGCAGAGACGAGACAAGACGGGCAGCTTTCTTA. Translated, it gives CATSRDETRRAAFL.

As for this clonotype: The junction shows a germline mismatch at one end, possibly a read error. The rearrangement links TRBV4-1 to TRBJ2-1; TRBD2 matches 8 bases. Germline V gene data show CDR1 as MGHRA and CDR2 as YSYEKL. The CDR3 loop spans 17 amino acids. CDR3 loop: CARSQAWTSWSTNEQFF. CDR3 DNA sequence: TGCGCCAGGAGCCAAGCCTGGACTAGCTGGAGTACCAATGAGCAGTTCTTC.

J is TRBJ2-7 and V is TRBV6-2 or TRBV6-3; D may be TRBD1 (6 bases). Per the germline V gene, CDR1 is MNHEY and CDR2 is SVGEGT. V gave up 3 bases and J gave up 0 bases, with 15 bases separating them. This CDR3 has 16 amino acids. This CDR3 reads CASSYSTGTSSYEQYF. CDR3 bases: TGTGCCAGCAGTTATTCTACAGGGACGAGCTCCTACGAGCAGTACTTC.